This record covers a single T cell receptor (beta chain). This specimen comes from a study of blood T cell repertoires in COVID-19. This CDR3 has 15 residues. The germline V gene has CDR1 MDHEN and CDR2 SYDVKM. Trimming at V came to 5 bases and at J to 3 bases, leaving 7 bases not matched to a gene. Some clones are missing from TCRdb's copy, which holds only in-frame ones; the method was immunoSEQ multiplex PCR. The data hold about 210,000 clones, with 87% observed a single time. The sequencing input was PBMCs or T cells enriched from blood (not recorded which). The chain employs TRBV28 and TRBJ2-7; 10 bases are shared with TRBD1. The clonotype was recovered from a man aged 18 to 30 with acute COVID-19. The DNA for the CDR3 is TGTGCCAGCAGTCCGCCGGGACAGGGGTACTACGAGCAGTACTTC. This translates into CASSPPGQGYYEQYF.